This note documents a single TCR beta chain sequence. What antigen it recognizes has not been identified. One base away there is no much larger clone; base qualities are not given. What this sample's time point label stands for: baseline before oral tofacitinib. Lesional scalp punch biopsies and peripheral blood were collected from alopecia areata patients. PBMCs were isolated by density centrifugation and stained for CD3, CD4 and CD8, after which CD4+ and CD8+ T cells were sorted on a FACSAria. This sample was taken from a study of CD8+ T cells in alopecia areata (dated by TCRdb to the late 2010s). About the full investigation: The treated patients took part in an open-label pilot trial in which moderate-to-severe alopecia areata was treated with oral tofacitinib at 5 to 10 mg twice daily. Human TCRbeta sequencing covered scalp tissue and sorted CD4+ and CD8+ peripheral blood T cells from patchy and totalis/universalis alopecia areata patients and healthy controls. The study used high-throughput TCRbeta sequencing to examine T cell clonal expansion in alopecia areata, in both the C3H/HeJ mouse model and human patients. Patients received tofacitinib for 6 to 18 months and were then followed off drug for 6 months to check for delayed response and recurrence. TCRbeta CDR3 regions were amplified by immunoSEQ multiplex PCR using 35 Vbeta forward and 13 Jbeta reverse primers. RNA was obtained with the PAXgene miRNA kit for fixed scalp, the miRNeasy kit for PBMCs, and the RNeasy kit for mouse skin. Biopsies were taken from tofacitinib-treated patients at baseline and again at 4 and 24 weeks into treatment, and several of those patients also had a later scalp biopsy. Scalp clonality was compared across normal scalp (n=4), patchy alopecia areata scalp (n=8), and alopecia totalis/universalis scalp (n=8).

What the authors observed across the whole study: Unlike mouse skin, which is dominated by gammadelta T cells, normal human skin has resident alphabeta T cells that are also sequenced, and this complicates analysis of the scalp TCR repertoire. Higher clonality and more expanded CD8+ clones were observed in lesional scalp than in normal scalp, particularly in alopecia totalis/universalis, a finding suggestive of antigenic drive. Compared with mice, TCR sequences shared between patients were less clear, possibly partly because of HLA diversity across the patient population.

The germline V gene gives CDR1 as SGHRS and CDR2 as YFSETQ. Counted from cysteine to phenylalanine, this CDR3 has 15 amino acids. Just CDR3 DNA is preserved here, 45 bases in frame from base 1. At the junction V is shortened by 0 bases and J by 5 bases, with 14 bases in between. The library was built by means of the immunoSEQ multiplex PCR assay. RNA was extracted from all samples and reverse transcribed into cDNA, which served as template for TCR sequencing. SuperScript III was used for first-strand cDNA synthesis, primed with a 2:1 mix of oligo-dT and random hexamers. Amplification bias was assessed with a synthetic immune receptor repertoire, and residual bias was removed computationally. In the paper's pipeline: After raw reads were preprocessed to remove errors, the CDR3 was defined following IMGT conventions as running from the conserved cysteine to phenylalanine. To get clonality, Shannon entropy was normalized by log2 of the number of productive unique TCRs and the result was subtracted from 1. Whether scalp clones were CD4 or CD8 was inferred by matching scalp TCRbeta sequences against CD4 and CD8 repertoires sorted from blood. As stored in TCRdb, this immuneACCESS dataset retains in-frame rearrangements with V and J assigned. A fraction of the clones does not appear; measured against another copy, unresolved V genes explain less than half of the discrepancy, and the remainder lacks a known reason. Clonal size and the V and J genes are those of that table, whereas D and trimming came from the DNA. The sample profile shows roughly 250,000 clones; 67% of them were found once. 1% to 1.5% of the sample rests with the top ten.

The sequences come from CD4+ T cells sorted from blood, collected at week 0. The receptor was isolated from a human donor with alopecia areata. Recombination linked TRBV5-1 to TRBJ2-5; TRBD1 is a possible D gene, resting on 5 matching bases. The DNA is as follows: TGCGCCAGCAGCTTGGAAGGGGCCCCCCGGGAGACCCAGTACTTC. Its protein reads: CASSLEGAPRETQYF. With the portions outside the CDR3 filled from the reference TRBV5-1 and TRBJ2-5 genes, the complete variable region becomes KAGVTQTPRYLIKTRGQQVTLSCSPISGHRSVSWYQQTPGQGLQFLFEYFSETQRNKGNFPGRFSGRQFSNSRSEMNVSTLELGDSALYLCASSLEGAPRETQYFGPGTRLLVL.